This TCR beta chain was captured by sequencing in a study of T cells expressing NK-cell markers. With respect to this clonotype: The antigen remains unidentified.

TCRdb re-called the 5' RACE reads; every CDR3 protein appears as one record, without DNA. This sample contains some 500,000 distinct CDR3 sequences. Study-wide findings and caveats: These clonotypes, the leaders elsewhere, also led the CD3+CD56-NKG2C+ fraction in a handful of donors.

Germline V gene lookup returns CDR1 SNHLY and CDR2 FYNNEI. The CDR3 loop spans 16 amino acids. The chain is built from TRBV2 and TRBJ2-1; no DNA is available, so the TRBD1 call from TCRdb remains unchecked. The TCR sequence derives from a woman aged 50 to 65 in good health. Input material: blood T cells: a sorted CD56 or NKG2C T cell subset, CD4+ or CD8+ T cells, or bulk PBMC T cells (not recorded which). The CDR3 loop is CASITGVQSSYNEQFF.